This record covers a single T cell receptor (beta chain). The record originates from a study of blood T cell repertoires in COVID-19. Background on the study: In each case, the material was cDNA or gDNA derived from T cells, B-cell-depleted T cells, or PBMCs.

Authors' methods: Reference gene primer amplification in the assay estimated nucleated cell counts. Generated by immunoSEQ multiplex PCR, the TCRdb table keeps only in-frame clones and is missing some. V and J calls plus clone size are reproduced from that table; the DNA served to infer D and trimming. Among about 380,000 clones listed, approximately 90% were seen once. Living in about two dozen US areas, the participants were between 18 and 89 years of age. CDR3 size: 14 residues. CDR1 is SGHRS, CDR2 YFSETQ, per germline. The ends were cut back, 2 bases at V and 6 bases at J, with 12 bases in the middle.

The sample comprised PBMCs or T cells enriched from blood (not recorded which). This TCR derives from a woman between 18 and 29 years old who had recovered from COVID-19. The genes are TRBV5-1 and TRBJ1-5; D not certain. CDR3 loop: CASSFGEGGQPQHF. The CDR3 region has the DNA TGCGCCAGCAGCTTTGGGGAGGGTGGTCAGCCCCAGCATTTT.